The 22 T cell receptor beta chains below all came from one sample that was sequenced in a study of shared clonotypes between healthy human individuals. Method: immunoSEQ multiplex PCR; TCRdb's copy keeps in-frame clones and lacks some. This table holds about a million clones, approximately 77% found once. Sequencing was carried out using memory CD4+ T cells from PBMCs. The subset here: CD45RA-negative fraction. All receptors derive from a man between 18 and 29 years old in good health. Some clones in this sample may be carry-over from other donors' samples.

The chain carries TRBV6-5 and TRBJ1-5; D gene uncertain. CDR1 is MNHEY and CDR2 is SVGAGI in the germline V gene. The CDR3 extends over 14 amino acids. V was cut by 0 bases and J by 9 bases, with 12 bases left in between. CDR3 in amino acids: CASSYSPREGPQHF. In nucleotides, the CDR3 is TGTGCCAGCAGTTACTCTCCCCGGGAGGGGCCCCAGCATTTT.

V is TRBV19 and J is TRBJ2-7; D gene unclear. The V end was cut by 9 bases, the J end by 2 bases, with 11 bases between. The CDR3 has 12 amino acids. Germline loops: CDR1 LNHDA, CDR2 SQIVND (reference sequence). The CDR3 DNA is TGTGCCAGCTCCCAGGTGGCCTACGAGCAGTACTTC. As protein: CASSQVAYEQYF.

Of note for this clone: This may be a read error, as it is one base from a much larger clone. This sample includes further DNA sequences coding for the same CDR3. The CDR3 nucleotides are TGCGCCAGCGAACTATCCGGGACTAGTGGCAATGAGCAGTTCTTC. Amino acid sequence: CASELSGTSGNEQFF. The chain joins TRBV5-1 to TRBJ2-1; 8 positions agree with TRBD2. Germline V CDR1 and CDR2: SGHRS, YFSETQ. This CDR3 has 15 residues. V was pared by 7 bases and J by 6 bases, with 12 bases of the junction left unmatched.

The chain has TRBV7-2 and TRBJ2-3; maybe TRBD1 (6 bases). Germline CDR1 and CDR2: SGHTA and FQGNSA. The CDR3 runs to 17 residues. V lost 4 bases, J lost 2 bases, and 19 bases lay in between. Written as DNA, the CDR3 is TGTGCCAGCAGCTACCGGACAGTTCCTCTTAACACAGATACGCAGTATTTT. It translates to CASSYRTVPLNTDTQYF.

The chain is built from TRBV9 and TRBJ2-5; no clear D gene. V lost 0 bases and J 1 base, leaving 7 bases between the germline ends. Germline V CDR1 and CDR2: SGDLS, YYNGEE. This CDR3 is built from 14 residues. The CDR3 region has the DNA TGTGCCAGCAGCGTAGAGGGCAGCCAAGAGACCCAGTACTTC. It specifies CASSVEGSQETQYF.

The V gene is TRBV2, the J gene TRBJ2-7, with 14 bases lining up with TRBD2. The V and J ends lost 6 bases and 3 bases, in that order; junction bases with no gene match: 10. The CDR3 contains 17 residues. Germline CDR1 reads SNHLY; CDR2 reads FYNNEI. The CDR3 nucleotides read TGTGCCAGCAGCCACCCCGGGACTAGCGGGAGAGGCTACGAGCAGTACTTC. Protein: CASSHPGTSGRGYEQYF.

The V call is TRBV9, the J call TRBJ2-5; D call uncertain. The germline CDR1 and CDR2 sequences are SGDLS and YYNGEE. Trimming pared 0 bases from V and 0 bases from J, leaving 9 bases between. The CDR3 extends over 15 amino acids. The DNA of the CDR3 is TGTGCCAGCAGCGTAGGGGTCAGCGACCAAGAGACCCAGTACTTC. Protein sequence: CASSVGVSDQETQYF.

Regarding this clone: A read error is the likely source, as a far larger clone sits one nucleotide away. Other DNA variants within this sample encode the same CDR3. The V call is TRBV4-3, the J call TRBJ1-3; perhaps TRBD1 as D (5 bases). V was cut by 3 bases and J by 8 bases, with 20 bases left in between. This CDR3 comprises 16 residues. In germline, CDR1 is LGHNA, CDR2 YSLEER. The CDR3 region is CASSQATPGLGDTIYF. The CDR3 DNA is TGCGCCAGCAGCCAGGCAACGCCGGGACTGGGAGACACCATATATTTT.

This chain uses TRBV29-1 with TRBJ2-5, with 11 nucleotides matching TRBD2. The CDR3 has 15 residues. The junction had 7 bases not matched to a gene; V was cut back by 2 bases and J by 5 bases. Germline CDR1 is SQVTM and CDR2 is ANQGSEA. The DNA for the CDR3 is TGCAGCGTTGAACGACTAGCGGGAAGTCGGGAGACCCAGTACTTC. Translated, it gives CSVERLAGSRETQYF.

This clone has more than one count but fewer than ten. The rearrangement links TRBV5-1 to TRBJ1-1, with 7 nucleotides matching TRBD1. The CDR3 has 15 residues. Germline-derived CDR1 and CDR2 are SGHRS and YFSETQ. With 6 bases clipped from V and 4 bases from J, the junction kept 12 bases outside the gene matches. As DNA, the CDR3 is TGCGCCAGCACCTCAACAGGGGCGGTGGGCACTGAAGCTTTCTTT. The encoded protein is CASTSTGAVGTEAFF.

This sequence joins TRBV11-3 and TRBJ1-1; 7 nucleotides line up with TRBD1. This CDR3 contains 14 residues. Germline V lookup: CDR1 SGHNT, CDR2 YENEEA. The ends lost 4 bases at V and 5 bases at J; junction bases unmatched: 7. In DNA form, the CDR3 reads TGTGCCAGCAGCTCCGGACAGGCGGGGACTGAAGCTTTCTTT. Translated, it gives CASSSGQAGTEAFF.

The chain recombines TRBV4-1 with TRBJ1-5; 7 nucleotides match TRBD1. The V gene's germline CDR1 is MGHRA and CDR2 YSYEKL. Losses at the gene ends were 0 bases for V and 3 bases for J; bases not matched to a gene: 8. This CDR3 comprises 17 residues. The CDR3 loop reads CASSQDRGRGINQPQHF. DNA of the CDR3: TGCGCCAGCAGCCAAGATCGCGGCAGGGGGATCAATCAGCCCCAGCATTTT.

The rearrangement links TRBV15 to TRBJ2-7, with TRBD2 matching over 7 bases. CDR1 LNHNV and CDR2 YYDKDF come from the germline V gene (reference sequence). The V and J ends lost 3 bases and 2 bases, in that order; junction bases with no gene match: 1. The CDR3 runs 13 residues. Here the CDR3 reads CATSSGRTYEQYF. CDR3 sequence (DNA): TGTGCCACCAGCAGCGGGAGGACCTACGAGCAGTACTTC.

The chain employs TRBV18 and TRBJ2-1; perhaps TRBD2 as D (6 bases). This CDR3 has 16 residues. V dropped 2 bases and J dropped 6 bases, with 17 bases sitting between them. Germline assignment: CDR1 KGHSH and CDR2 LQKENI. This chain's CDR3 is CASSPGLGGWGNEQFF. The CDR3 nucleotides read TGTGCCAGCTCACCAGGCCTGGGGGGTTGGGGCAATGAGCAGTTCTTC.

As concerns this clone: The same CDR3 also results from other DNA sequences found in this sample. V and J are TRBV27 and TRBJ2-1, with D perhaps matching TRBD1 (6 bases). Germline values: CDR1 MNHEY, CDR2 SMNVEV (reference sequence). The CDR3 has 13 residues. Trimming took off 6 bases at V and 2 bases at J, with 8 bases between the two ends. The CDR3 DNA is TGTGCCAGCAGCCGGACAGCCTACAATGAGCAGTTCTTC. Residues: CASSRTAYNEQFF.

This clone was counted only a few times. The rearrangement uses TRBV2 and TRBJ1-1, with D possibly being TRBD1 (6 bases). CDR3 size: 15 residues. Trimming cost V 3 bases and J 0 bases, with 11 bases left between them. Germline V gives CDR1 SNHLY, CDR2 FYNNEI. The CDR3 loop is CASSDGGPLNTEAFF. The CDR3 DNA sequence: TGTGCCAGCAGTGACGGGGGGCCCTTGAACACTGAAGCTTTCTTT.

About this clone itself: A much more abundant neighbour one base away suggests this may be a read error. Other DNA sequences in this sample translate to the same CDR3. As DNA, the CDR3 is TGTGCTAGCAGCCTTTATCCGTGGAGACTCAAACAAGAGACCCAGTACTTC. It is translated as CASSLYPWRLKQETQYF. V is TRBV27 and J is TRBJ2-5, with D uncertain. Germline-derived CDR1 and CDR2 are MNHEY and SMNVEV (reference sequence). This CDR3 has 17 amino acids.

The chain recombines TRBV11-2 with TRBJ1-2; 9 nucleotides match TRBD1. CDR3 length: 14 residues. Trimming removed 5 bases from V and 2 bases from J; junction bases left unmatched: 3. Germline values: CDR1 SGHAT, CDR2 FQNNGV. The CDR3 sequence: CASSLGQGNYGYTF. The DNA of the CDR3 is TGTGCCAGCAGCCTCGGACAGGGGAACTATGGCTACACCTTC.

The J gene is TRBJ1-1, the V gene TRBV30; unclear D gene. V gave up 4 bases and J gave up 1 base, with 10 bases separating them. Germline CDR1 is GTSNPN and CDR2 is SVGIG (reference sequence). This CDR3 is 13 amino acids long. As DNA, the CDR3 is TGTGCCTGGAAGGTCCAACGGAACACTGAAGCTTTCTTT. It translates to CAWKVQRNTEAFF. The full variable domain, with the rest looked up from reference TRBV30 and TRBJ1-1, is SQTIHQWPATLVQPVGSPLSLECTVEGTSNPNLYWYRQAAGRGLQLLFYSVGIGQISSEVPQNLSASRPQDRQFILSSKKLLLSDSGFYLCAWKVQRNTEAFFGQGTRLTVV.

The chain joins TRBV28 to TRBJ2-3; 7 bases agree with TRBD2. Germline CDR1 MDHEN, CDR2 SYDVKM. This CDR3 region has 15 residues. The V segment lost 8 bases and the J segment 3 bases; nucleotides outside the gene matches: 11. CDR3 DNA: TGTGCCAGCGGGAGGGCCCCCGGACAAACAGATACGCAGTATTTT. It codes for CASGRAPGQTDTQYF.

There are a few counts of this clone. The CDR3 bases are TGTGCCAGCAGCCAAGATGGTGGGACTAGCAGGCAGTTCTTC. Residues: CASSQDGGTSRQFF. This chain uses TRBV14 with TRBJ2-1, with 9 bases matching TRBD2. This CDR3 has 14 residues. The ends lost 0 bases at V and 12 bases at J; junction bases unmatched: 6. CDR1 is SGHDN and CDR2 is FVKESK in the germline V gene.

The genes are TRBV4-1 and TRBJ2-1; D is unresolved. There are 17 residues in the CDR3. V dropped 2 bases and J dropped 2 bases, with 16 bases sitting between them. The germline V gene encodes CDR1 MGHRA and CDR2 YSYEKL. The CDR3 DNA sequence: TGCGCCAGCAGCCAATTAGATCTGGGGTTCACCTACAATGAGCAGTTCTTC. As protein: CASSQLDLGFTYNEQFF.